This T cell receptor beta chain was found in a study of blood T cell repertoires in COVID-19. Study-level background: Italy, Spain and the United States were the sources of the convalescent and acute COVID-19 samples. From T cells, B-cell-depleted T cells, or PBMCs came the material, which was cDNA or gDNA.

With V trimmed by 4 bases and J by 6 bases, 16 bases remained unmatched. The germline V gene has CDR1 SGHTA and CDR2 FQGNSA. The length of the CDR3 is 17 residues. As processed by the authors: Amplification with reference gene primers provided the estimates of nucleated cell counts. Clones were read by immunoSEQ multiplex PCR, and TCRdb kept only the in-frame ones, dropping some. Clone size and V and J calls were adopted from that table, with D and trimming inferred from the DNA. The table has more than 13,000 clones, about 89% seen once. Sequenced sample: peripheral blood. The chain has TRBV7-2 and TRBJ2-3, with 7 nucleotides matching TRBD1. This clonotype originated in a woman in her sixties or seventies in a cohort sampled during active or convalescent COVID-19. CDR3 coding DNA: TGTGCCAGCAGCTCGTACAGGGGCGTATTGCGTGGGGATACGCAGTATTTT. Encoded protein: CASSSYRGVLRGDTQYF.